This T cell receptor (beta chain) was recorded in a study of OX40 agonist ivuxolimab in advanced cancers. Regarding the study as a whole: Some nonresponders likewise displayed low normalized T-cell clonal expansion.

About this clone itself: Its specificity is not known.

The repertoire was sequenced with immunoSEQ multiplex PCR; TCRdb's copy has only in-frame clones and lacks some. The profile covers roughly 18,000 clones, with roughly 88% appearing a single time and 62% taken by the ten largest. The CDR3 sequence is 11 residues long. Germline CDR1 MNHNY, CDR2 SVGAGI (reference sequence). V dropped 2 bases and J dropped 4 bases, with 2 bases sitting between them. This clonotype was obtained from an adult with an advanced solid tumor such as melanoma, head and neck, liver or kidney cancer. The chain couples TRBV6-6 to TRBJ2-5; D not certain. Sequencing used CD4+ or CD8+ T cells sorted from blood, obtained in a trial of the OX40 agonist ivuxolimab. The CDR3 spells CASSYGETQYF. CDR3 nucleotide sequence: TGTGCCAGCAGTTACGGAGAGACCCAGTACTTC.